Sequencing of this TCR beta chain was carried out in a study of blood T cell repertoires in COVID-19 (dated by TCRdb to the early 2020s). Context from the whole study: The collaborator samples originated in the United States, Italy and Spain and spanned the acute and convalescent phases of COVID-19. The prospective study material was composed of cDNA or gDNA derived from T cells, B-cell-depleted T cells, or PBMCs. Subjects who had been exposed to COVID-19, were actively infected with it, or had recovered from it provided the deeply sampled blood TCRbeta repertoires that made up the dataset. A freely available public database, intended as a resource for researchers studying the immune response to SARS-CoV-2, is where the repertoires were released. The samples were drawn from the first 160 participants of the ongoing ImmuneRACE study and from 1,254 subjects provided by 6 global collaborators. The sample metadata nearly always contained a de-identified subject ID, COVID-19 status, age in years and sex. Where available, HLA class I and class II types were taken from metadata supplied by the sample provider and were not determined by assay-based typing. General findings and caveats noted by the study authors: Clinical and demographic metadata were provided uncurated, with the amount varying by source and participant.

Remarks on this clone: Its antigen remains unidentified. No quality values exist for individual bases; no much larger clone is one base distant.

Whole blood was collected in K2EDTA tubes by collaborating institutions according to the institutions' own protocols. For TCRbeta analysis, collaborators shipped samples in one of three forms: frozen whole blood, isolated PBMCs, or DNA extracted from either of those sample types. V loses 2 bases, J loses 3 bases, and the germline ends lie 8 bases apart. The CDR3 starts with the cysteine, ends with the phenylalanine, and has 13 residues. Here the CDR3 DNA is all that survives: 39 bases in frame from base 1. According to the germline V gene (reference sequence), CDR1 reads LNHDA and CDR2 reads SQIVND. TCRbeta CDR3 regions were amplified from genomic DNA by means of the immunoSEQ Assay, a bias-controlled multiplex PCR. The paper's data handling went like this. Nucleated cell counts per sample were estimated from amplification of reference gene primers within the assay. To quantify the absolute abundance of each unique TCRbeta CDR3 rearrangement, sequence reads were collapsed and filtered. For each sample, productive Simpson clonality was calculated by taking the square root of Simpson's diversity index across productive rearrangements. TCRdb took this table from immuneACCESS and kept in-frame rearrangements with V and J called. Such tables lack part of the clones; where checked against another copy, unresolved V genes explain under half of the gap, and the rest is unexplained. The V and J calls and clone size are taken from that table; D and trimming were inferred from the DNA. Counted in this sample were about 300,000 clones; approximately 86% of them appeared once. The ten largest make up around 1.4% of the sample.

This sequence was found in a man between 65 and 85 years old with acute or convalescent COVID-19. This sequence uses TRBV19 and TRBJ2-7, with the D gene call left open. Sequencing was done on a sample of peripheral blood. The sequenced DNA: TGTGCCAGTAGTATACGTCTTTTCTACGAGCAGTACTTC. This yields the protein CASSIRLFYEQYF.